A selection of T cell receptor beta chains follows, all from one sample in a study of radiotherapy plus CTLA-4 blockade in lung cancer. Sequenced by immunoSEQ multiplex PCR; TCRdb stores in-frame clones only, minus some. This table has around 90,000 clones, about four fifths appearing once. This specimen consisted of peripheral blood, obtained from a patient treated with radiotherapy plus ipilimumab. These receptors came from a human donor with non-small cell lung cancer who had stable disease on radiotherapy plus ipilimumab. The CDR3 runs from the conserved cysteine through the conserved F or W. The order of the fields is CDR3 length, V gene, CDR3 protein.

>15|TRBV10-3
CAISEQTAGNTEAFF
>15|TRBV7-9
CASSLSGGANQPQHF
>14|TRBV5-4
CASSLDRGKSPLHF
>17|TRBV11-2
CASSLELYRGFRETQYF
>15|TRBV27
CASSLSSGPYRKQFF
>15|TRBV19
CASSIEDRASYEQYF
>15|TRBV11-1
CASSLEQGSSYEQYF
>15|TRBV2
CASSEPGQGGEKLFF
>14|TRBV11-2
CASSHGTTNGELFF
>14|TRBV6-5
CASRAYFGVDEQYF
>16|TRBV9
CASSSRLAVTYNEQFF
>17|TRBV10-1
CASSAFSGSGQGETQYF
>14|TRBV19
CASSIGLETDTQYF
>13|TRBV11-1
CASGVARTYGYTF
>13|TRBV7-7
CASSRGVSYEQYF
>13|TRBV28
CASRPTGVREQYF
>15|TRBV6-4
CASSDSGTGPYGYTF
>17|TRBV7-9
CASSSPPASGVFRELFF
>13|TRBV28
CASSAAVPSEQYF
>13|TRBV11-2
CASRDSLQETQYF
>16|TRBV11-2
CASSSSRAGDGEKLFF
>14|TRBV28
CASSLFTGNYGYTF
>13|TRBV10-2
CASIDPNNEKLFF
>10|TRBV6-6
CASVSYEQYF
>15|TRBV28
CASTSEGPKGSPLHF
>10|TRBV6-1
CASSYIGYTF
>16|TRBV13
CASSSWTSGRQETQYF
>12|TRBV7-3
CASSGRGDTQYF
>16|TRBV2
CASREGLAGGTDTQYF